This entry lists 14 T cell receptor beta chains sequenced from one sample in a study of T cell responses to AZD1222 COVID-19 vaccine listed by TCRdb under 2021. The meaning of the sample's time point label: baseline before first vaccination. The library was made by the immunoSEQ multiplex PCR assay. This immuneACCESS table, as held by TCRdb, lists in-frame sequences with V and J called but not all clones. Of the missing ones, under half trace to an unresolved V gene in checked studies; the others have no known cause. Recorded for this sample are some 200,000 clones; about nine tenths of them occurred a single time. Jointly, the top ten make up under 7.5% of the sample. The material was peripheral blood, obtained on day 0 of AZD1222 vaccination. These receptors were collected from an adult in good health.

V and J are TRBV25-1 and TRBJ1-1; D not resolved. This CDR3 region has 16 residues. Germline CDR1 reads MGHDK; CDR2 reads SYGVNS. Between the trimmed V and J ends, which lost 4 bases and 5 bases, there was a span of 20 bases. In DNA, the CDR3 is TGTGCCAGCAGTGGGATTGACACACACCGGCAGACTGAAGCTTTCTTT. Protein sequence: CASSGIDTHRQTEAFF.

In this sample, this clone turned up once. The V call is TRBV7-2, the J call TRBJ1-5, with 9 bases lining up with TRBD1. CDR3 length: 15 amino acids. Germline CDR1 SGHTA, CDR2 FQGNSA. The V segment lost 2 bases and the J segment 8 bases; nucleotides outside the gene matches: 7. The CDR3 region is CASSLTGQGAEPQHF. Written as DNA, the CDR3 is TGTGCCAGCAGCTTAACGGGACAGGGTGCGGAGCCCCAGCATTTT.

The gene calls are TRBV5-5 and TRBJ1-4; 8 bases agree with TRBD1. V shed 0 bases, J shed 7 bases, and the junction held 5 bases outside the gene matches. Germline CDR1 and CDR2: SGHKS and YYEKEE (reference sequence). This CDR3 has 15 amino acids. Written as DNA, the CDR3 is TGTGCCAGCAGCTTGGCGACAGGGGCGATTGAAAAACTGTTTTTT. This sequence encodes CASSLATGAIEKLFF. The complete variable domain, with remaining parts taken from reference TRBV5-5 and TRBJ1-4, reads DAGVTQSPTHLIKTRGQQVTLRCSPISGHKSVSWYQQVLGQGPQFIFQYYEKEERGRGNFPDRFSARQFPNYSSELNVNALLLGDSALYLCASSLATGAIEKLFFGSGTQLSVL.

This chain joins TRBV5-3 and TRBJ2-4; D not resolved. TRBV5-3 is sorted into the ORF group, with uncertain function. V lost 0 bases, J lost 5 bases, and 18 bases lay in between. The CDR3 length is 17 residues. This chain's CDR3 is CARSLAIGGPPQNIQYF. CDR3 bases: TGTGCCAGAAGCTTGGCTATCGGTGGGCCCCCTCAAAACATTCAGTACTTC.

This sequence joins TRBV2 and TRBJ1-3, with D possibly matching TRBD1 (6 bases). Germline V gives CDR1 SNHLY, CDR2 FYNNEI. This CDR3 is 15 amino acids long. V lost 1 base, J lost 4 bases, and 11 bases lay in between. CDR3 in amino acids: CASSEGWGAGNTIYF. In DNA form, the CDR3 reads TGTGCCAGCAGTGAAGGTTGGGGGGCAGGAAACACCATATATTTT.

J is TRBJ2-1 and V is TRBV3-1 (or the pseudogene TRBV3-2); 9 positions match TRBD2. The CDR3 consists of 17 residues. Germline CDR1 reads LGHDT; CDR2 reads YNNKEL (reference sequence). Trimming took 1 base from V and 8 from J; bases not matched to a gene: 12. Written as DNA, the CDR3 is TGTGCCAGCAGCCAAGGTTGGGCGGGAGGGCCGAGGTATGAGCAGTTCTTC. Translated: CASSQGWAGGPRYEQFF.

The chain employs TRBV6-5 and TRBJ1-2; D is unresolved. This CDR3 has 15 residues. V lost 6 bases and J 4 bases, leaving 18 bases between the germline ends. Germline values: CDR1 MNHEY, CDR2 SVGAGI. CDR3 nucleotide sequence: TGTGCCAGCAGAAGAATGGAAGGAGGGTCCTATGGCTACACCTTC. As protein: CASRRMEGGSYGYTF.

The chain carries TRBV19 and TRBJ1-5; D remains unclear. The germline V and J ends were trimmed by 1 base and 2 bases, with 9 bases remaining between them. Germline CDR1 is LNHDA and CDR2 is SQIVND (reference sequence). The CDR3 totals 15 residues. Here the CDR3 DNA reads TGTGCCAGTAGTATAGGACGGCAGGGCAATCAGCCCCAGCATTTT. It codes for CASSIGRQGNQPQHF. The full variable domain, its missing parts supplied by reference TRBV19 and TRBJ1-5, is DGGITQSPKYLFRKEGQNVTLSCEQNLNHDAMYWYRQDPGQGLRLIYYSQIVNDFQKGDIAEGYSVSREKKESFPLTVTSAQKNPTAFYLCASSIGRQGNQPQHFGDGTRLSIL.

The gene calls are TRBV19 and TRBJ1-5; D gene ambiguous. Germline V lookup: CDR1 LNHDA, CDR2 SQIVND (reference sequence). V was cut by 6 bases and J by 4 bases, with 16 bases left in between. The CDR3 totals 15 residues. This CDR3 reads CASRLGQVPNQPQHF. CDR3 in DNA: TGTGCCAGTAGATTAGGGCAGGTCCCGAATCAGCCCCAGCATTTT.

The chain's CDR3 is CASSTYLTAGGEKLFF. CDR3 bases: TGTGCCAGTAGTACCTACCTGACAGCGGGAGGCGAAAAACTGTTTTTT. The V call is TRBV19, the J call TRBJ1-4, with TRBD1 as a possible D gene (5 bases). V shed 4 bases and J shed 8 bases, with 20 bases lying between them. The germline CDR1 and CDR2 sequences are LNHDA and SQIVND (reference sequence). The CDR3 consists of 16 residues.

V is TRBV11-2 and J is TRBJ2-2, with 9 bases that match TRBD1. Germline lookup yields CDR1 SGHAT and CDR2 FQNNGV. With V trimmed by 4 bases and J by 4 bases, 4 bases remained unmatched. This CDR3 comprises 15 residues. CDR3 region: CASSSGTGSTGELFF. Here the CDR3 DNA reads TGTGCCAGCAGCTCGGGGACAGGGTCCACCGGGGAGCTGTTTTTT.

This clone was counted at least ten times. The chain couples TRBV2 to TRBJ1-5, with D hard to call. V was pared by 5 bases and J by 3 bases, with 11 bases between. CDR3 size: 14 residues. In germline, CDR1 is SNHLY, CDR2 FYNNEI. CDR3 in amino acids: CASSLRANNQPQHF. The CDR3 bases are TGTGCCAGCAGTTTACGTGCGAACAATCAGCCCCAGCATTTT.

The chain carries TRBV12-5 and TRBJ1-2; no clear D gene. CDR3 size: 13 residues. Per germline, CDR1 LGHNT and CDR2 FRNRAP. The V end was cut by 1 base, the J end by 4 bases, with 7 bases between. The CDR3 spells CASGLGSAYGYTF. CDR3 in DNA: TGTGCTAGTGGTTTGGGGTCGGCCTATGGCTACACCTTC.

This clone was found a few times. The chain couples TRBV5-4 to TRBJ2-3, with a tentative D call TRBD2 (7 bases). There are 17 residues in the CDR3. Trimming left V 3 bases short and J 2 bases short, with 19 bases between. Germline loops: CDR1 SGHNT, CDR2 YYREEE (reference sequence). CDR3 region: CASSSLAGARNTDTQYF. The CDR3 coding sequence is TGTGCCAGCAGCTCTCTGGCGGGGGCCCGAAACACAGATACGCAGTATTTT.